The clone carrying this T cell receptor (beta chain) was recorded at least ten times. Its antigen is not identified. This CDR3 region has 16 residues. V dropped 3 bases and J dropped 0; count of bases not matched to a gene: 6. CDR1 is SGHTA, CDR2 FQGNSA, per germline. The data originate from a study of identical twins. Study findings and constraints: Not following the same donors, the study drew its conclusions from cross-sectional statistical analysis.

TCRdb independently ran MiXCR on the 5' RACE reads; one entry per CDR3 protein. The data contain some 1,600,000 distinct CDR3 sequences, under 35% of them seen just once; the ten biggest clones take up about 0.27%. The sequenced material came from cord blood. V is TRBV7-2 and J is TRBJ2-3; the match to TRBD2 covers 7 bases. This receptor was identified in a newborn girl in good health. The CDR3 spells CASSFTAGISTDTQYF. CDR3 DNA sequence: TGTGCCAGCAGCTTCACAGCGGGGATAAGCACAGATACGCAGTATTTT.